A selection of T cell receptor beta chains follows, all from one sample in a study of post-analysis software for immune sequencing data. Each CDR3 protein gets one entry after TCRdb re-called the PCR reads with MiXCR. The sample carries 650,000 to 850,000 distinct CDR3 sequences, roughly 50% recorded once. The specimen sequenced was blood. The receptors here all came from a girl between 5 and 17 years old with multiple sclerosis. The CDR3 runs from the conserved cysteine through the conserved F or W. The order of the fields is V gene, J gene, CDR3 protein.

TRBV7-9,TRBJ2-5,CASSLAEGQHQETQYF
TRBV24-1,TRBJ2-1,CATGAGGMEFF
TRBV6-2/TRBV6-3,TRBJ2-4,CASSFSGTGVSKNIQYF
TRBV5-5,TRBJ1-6,CASSLGGPQGGSPLHF
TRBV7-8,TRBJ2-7,CASSDGRPEQYF
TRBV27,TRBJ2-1,CASSHGLAGSNEQFF
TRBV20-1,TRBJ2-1,CSASSSGTSNVDEQFF
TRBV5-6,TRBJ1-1,CASRSTGRRTEAFF
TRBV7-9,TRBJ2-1,CASSVMHIAGVYEQFF
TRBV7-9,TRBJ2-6,CASSLGTGGGPGANVLTF
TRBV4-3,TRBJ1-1,CASSQDGGPNTEAFF
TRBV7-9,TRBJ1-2,CASSGLYERGKEGYTF
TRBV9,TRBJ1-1,CASSVESQATEAFF
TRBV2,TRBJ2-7,CASTGAPYEQYF
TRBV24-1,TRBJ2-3,CATSDSQRDTQYF
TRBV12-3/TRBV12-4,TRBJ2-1,CASSPSGTPNEQFF
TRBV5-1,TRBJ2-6,CASSPTALTGRGSGANVLTF
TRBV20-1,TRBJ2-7,CSARHTRGYEQYF
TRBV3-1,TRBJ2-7,CASSRTGQVEQYF
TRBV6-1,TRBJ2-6,CASSHHRDRSSGANVLTF
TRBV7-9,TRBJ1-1,CASSFADNGAFF
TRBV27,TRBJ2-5,CASERGMGYNEQYF